The 2 T cell receptor beta chains reported below all come from one sample, sequenced in a study of cytomegalovirus exposure and HLA in healthy donors. Primers included in the PCR were 60 Vbeta and 13 Jbeta primers. Some clones are missing from TCRdb's copy, which holds only in-frame ones; the method was immunoSEQ multiplex PCR. The repertoire holds about 200,000 clones, with over 75% as singletons. The sequenced sample was PBMCs. The receptors originated from a woman aged 30 to 39 in good health and CMV-seronegative.

The V gene is TRBV18, the J gene TRBJ2-7; TRBD1 is a possible D gene (6 bases). This CDR3 has 15 residues. Deletions cut 5 bases from V and 0 bases from J, with 14 bases between. Looked up from germline, CDR1 is KGHSH and CDR2 is LQKENI. The CDR3 region has the DNA TGTGCCAGCTCAACTACCCAGGGGACCTCCTACGAGCAGTACTTC. Encoded protein: CASSTTQGTSYEQYF.

This chain connects TRBV18 to TRBJ2-1, with D possibly TRBD2 on 5 matching bases. There are 14 residues in the CDR3. Germline V gene sequence: CDR1 KGHSH, CDR2 LQKENI. V lost 6 bases and J lost 0, with 9 bases in between. The CDR3 region has the DNA TGTGCCAGCTCCTCCCGGGGCTCCTACAATGAGCAGTTCTTC. Its protein is CASSSRGSYNEQFF.